This TCR beta chain was observed in a study of T-cell reconstitution after alpha-beta-depleted transplantation in children. Findings of the study overall: About two months after transplant, alpha-beta T cells reportedly came from several hundred expanded graft clones. Newly generated T cells supplied most T-cell counts and diversity one year post-transplant. In some patients, recipient T cells and intrathymic progenitors surviving conditioning explained high day-60 diversity.

Researchers prepared the TCRbeta library using unique molecular identifiers, the study reports. MiXCR, run by TCRdb on the PCR reads, gives a single entry per CDR3 protein. The data show some 830,000 distinct CDR3 sequences, with roughly 16% seen just once and approximately 5% held by the top ten. Trimming cost V 4 bases and J 6 bases, with 13 bases left between them. CDR1 MGHRA and CDR2 YSYEKL come from the germline V gene. The CDR3 runs 13 residues. Turning to this clonotype: Antigen: not known.

The sequenced sample was PBMCs, mostly from graft donor cells, obtained 360 days after TCRalphabeta/CD19-depleted stem cell transplant. The source of this sequence is a male patient under 18 who had a stem cell transplant for acute lymphoblastic leukemia, so the T cells may come from the graft donor. The chain carries TRBV4-1 and TRBJ2-7; D unresolved. The CDR3: CASSLTFAIEQYF. The CDR3 DNA reads as TGCGCCAGCAGCCTCACTTTTGCTATCGAGCAGTACTTC.